This T cell receptor beta chain is drawn from a study of shared clonotypes between healthy human individuals. Running of the assay took place at deep level. Generated by immunoSEQ multiplex PCR, the TCRdb table keeps only in-frame clones and is missing some. The sample shows approximately 500,000 clones, approximately 79% of them seen only once. There are 15 residues in the CDR3. The germline V and J ends were trimmed by 5 bases and 4 bases, with 17 bases remaining between them. The germline V gene encodes CDR1 MNHEY and CDR2 SMNVEV (reference sequence). Every contributor of samples was a Caucasian grown-up residing in Nashville, Tennessee.

This chain links TRBV27 with TRBJ1-1; D is unresolved. This TCR came from a woman aged 40-49 years in good health. Some clones in this sample may be carry-over from other donors' samples. Material for sequencing was PBMCs. The CDR3 DNA sequence: TGTGCCAGCAGTCCCTCCTATTCCGGAGGCACTGAAGCTTTCTTT. This gives the protein CASSPSYSGGTEAFF.